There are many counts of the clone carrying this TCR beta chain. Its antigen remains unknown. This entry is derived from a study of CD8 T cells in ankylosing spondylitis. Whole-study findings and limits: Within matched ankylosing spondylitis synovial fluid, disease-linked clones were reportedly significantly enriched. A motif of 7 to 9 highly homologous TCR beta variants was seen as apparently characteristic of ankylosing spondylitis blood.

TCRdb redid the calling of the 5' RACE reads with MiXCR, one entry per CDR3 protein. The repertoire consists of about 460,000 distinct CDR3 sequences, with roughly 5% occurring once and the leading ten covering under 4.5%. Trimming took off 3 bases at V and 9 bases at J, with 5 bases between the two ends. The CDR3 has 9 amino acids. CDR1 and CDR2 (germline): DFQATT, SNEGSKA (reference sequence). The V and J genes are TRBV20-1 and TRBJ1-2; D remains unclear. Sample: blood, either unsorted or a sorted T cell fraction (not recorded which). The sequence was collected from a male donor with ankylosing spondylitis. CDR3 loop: CSASSSYTF. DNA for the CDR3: TGCAGTGCTAGTAGCAGCTACACCTTC.